The 4 T cell receptor beta chains reported below all come from one sample, sequenced in a study of CD8 T cells in ankylosing spondylitis. MiXCR was run by TCRdb on the 5' RACE reads, yielding one entry per CDR3 protein. The data contain 250,000 to 400,000 distinct CDR3 sequences, around 10% of them seen just once; the ten biggest clones take up 8% to 9.5%. Sequenced material: blood, either unsorted or a sorted T cell fraction (not recorded which). Receptors were obtained from a female donor with ankylosing spondylitis or in good health (not recorded which).

This clonotype was seen only a few times. The rearrangement uses TRBV20-1 and TRBJ2-1; maybe TRBD2 (6 bases). Germline CDR1 reads DFQATT; CDR2 reads SNEGSKA (reference sequence). Trimming took 3 bases from V and 0 from J, leaving 15 bases between them. This CDR3 region has 16 residues. CDR3 bases: TGCAGTGCTAGTGGGACGGCGGGGCCCTCCTACAATGAGCAGTTCTTC. It encodes CSASGTAGPSYNEQFF.

This clonotype was counted at least ten times. The J gene is TRBJ2-1, the V gene TRBV28, with 9 nucleotides matching TRBD2. Germline V gives CDR1 MDHEN, CDR2 SYDVKM. This CDR3 has 15 amino acids. V trimming: 2 bases; J trimming: 10 bases; junction bases outside the gene matches: 9. The CDR3 region is CASSLKGLALGEQFF. The CDR3 DNA sequence: TGTGCCAGCAGTTTAAAAGGACTAGCGTTAGGCGAGCAGTTCTTC.

The rearrangement uses TRBV20-1 and TRBJ2-1, with TRBD2 matching 8 bases. Germline V gene lookup returns CDR1 DFQATT and CDR2 SNEGSKA (reference sequence). The V gene end was trimmed by 6 bases and the J gene end by 2 bases; junction bases not matched to a gene: 12. This CDR3 comprises 16 residues. The CDR3 DNA follows: TGCAGTGCCAATCAAGAGCGGGGGTACACCTACAATGAGCAGTTCTTC. This codes for CSANQERGYTYNEQFF.

V gene TRBV5-1 combines with J gene TRBJ1-1; D unresolved. Germline V gene lookup returns CDR1 SGHRS and CDR2 YFSETQ. The length of the CDR3 is 13 residues. V dropped 3 bases and J dropped 5 bases, with 11 bases sitting between them. The CDR3 DNA reads TGCGCCAGCAGCTGGGATATCTTGACTGAAGCTTTCTTT. Protein product: CASSWDILTEAFF.